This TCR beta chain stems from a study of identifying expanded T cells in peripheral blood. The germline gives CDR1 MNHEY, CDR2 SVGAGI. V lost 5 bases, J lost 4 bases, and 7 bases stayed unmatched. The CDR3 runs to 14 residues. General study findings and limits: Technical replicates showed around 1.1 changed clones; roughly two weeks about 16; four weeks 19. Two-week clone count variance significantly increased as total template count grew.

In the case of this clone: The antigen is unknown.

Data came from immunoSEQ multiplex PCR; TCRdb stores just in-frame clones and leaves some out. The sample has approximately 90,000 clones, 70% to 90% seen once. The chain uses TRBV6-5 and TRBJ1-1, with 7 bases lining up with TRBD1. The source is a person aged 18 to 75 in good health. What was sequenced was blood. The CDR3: CASSRLGDSTEAFF. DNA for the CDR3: TGTGCCAGCAGTCGCCTAGGGGACAGCACTGAAGCTTTCTTT.